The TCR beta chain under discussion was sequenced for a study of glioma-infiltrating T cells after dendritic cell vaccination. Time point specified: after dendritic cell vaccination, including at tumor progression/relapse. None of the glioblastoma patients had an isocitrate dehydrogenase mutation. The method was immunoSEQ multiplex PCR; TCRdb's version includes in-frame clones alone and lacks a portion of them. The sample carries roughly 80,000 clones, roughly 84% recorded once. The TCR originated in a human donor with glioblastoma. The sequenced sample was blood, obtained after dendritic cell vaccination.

CDR3 residues: CASSIDGRGRELFF. The CDR3 bases are TGTGCCAGTAGTATAGATGGGAGGGGTAGGGAGCTGTTTTTT. This chain uses TRBV19 with TRBJ2-2; 7 bases line up with TRBD2. V gave up 0 bases and J gave up 9 bases; unmatched junction bases: 4. Germline values: CDR1 LNHDA, CDR2 SQIVND (reference sequence). The CDR3 loop spans 14 amino acids.